This is a list of T cell receptor beta chains from one sample in a study of shared clonotypes between healthy human individuals. This table comes from immunoSEQ multiplex PCR, and its TCRdb copy is limited to in-frame clones, with some not included. The table records over 400,000 clones, approximately 81% of them present only once. Sequencing input: PBMCs. The receptors were sampled from a woman aged 40-49 years in good health. Some clones in this sample may be carry-over from other donors' samples. Both conserved end residues are part of each CDR3. Each record gives: J gene, clone size, D gene, V gene, CDR3 protein, CDR3 DNA. D genes are given only for firm matches. Clone size is shown for a subset of rows, as once, few, many or a class of expanded clone.

TRBJ2-1 | . | TRBD2 | TRBV5-1 | CASSLERREVYNEQFF | TGCGCCAGCAGCTTGGAAAGGCGGGAGGTCTACAATGAGCAGTTCTTC
TRBJ2-3 | . | . | TRBV5-4 | CAVYRVGTDTQYF | TGTGCCGTCTACAGGGTTGGCACAGATACGCAGTATTTT
TRBJ2-7 | . | . | TRBV7-9 | CASSLTPSSYEQYF | TGTGCCAGCAGCCTCACTCCCAGCAGCTACGAGCAGTACTTC
TRBJ1-2 | . | . | TRBV5-1 | CASSLALTSGGYTF | TGCGCCAGCAGCTTGGCTTTGACCAGTGGTGGCTACACCTTC
TRBJ2-7 | . | TRBD2 | TRBV6-1 | CASMGREGPYEQYF | TGTGCCAGCATGGGGCGGGAGGGTCCCTACGAGCAGTACTTC
TRBJ2-7 | . | TRBD1 | TRBV28 | CASISDRPPYEQYF | TGTGCCAGCATCTCGGACAGGCCACCTTACGAGCAGTACTTC
TRBJ2-5 | many | . | TRBV7-3 | CASSQGQLGKETQYF | TGTGCCAGCAGCCAAGGACAGTTGGGAAAAGAGACCCAGTACTTC
TRBJ2-7 | . | . | TRBV11-2 | CASSLGVAGPYEQYF | TGTGCCAGCAGCTTAGGTGTCGCAGGGCCCTACGAGCAGTACTTC
TRBJ2-7 | . | . | TRBV5-4 | CASSLVRGAYEQYF | TGTGCCAGCAGCTTGGTCAGAGGAGCCTACGAGCAGTACTTC
TRBJ2-7 | . | TRBD1 | TRBV5-1 | CASSLVLTGASYEQYF | TGCGCCAGCAGCTTGGTTTTGACAGGGGCGTCCTACGAGCAGTACTTC
TRBJ2-5 | . | . | TRBV11-1 | CASSLVGWETQYF | TGTGCCAGCAGCTTAGTCGGGTGGGAGACCCAGTACTTC
TRBJ2-5 | . | . | TRBV2 | CASSDTQETQYF | TGTGCCAGCAGTGACACCCAAGAGACCCAGTACTTC
TRBJ2-1 | . | TRBD1 | TRBV5-1 | CASSLEWTGANEQFF | TGCGCCAGCAGCTTGGAGTGGACAGGGGCCAATGAGCAGTTCTTC
TRBJ2-3 | . | . | TRBV4-2 | CASSQVGGGSTDTQYF | TGTGCCAGCAGCCAAGTAGGGGGAGGGAGCACAGATACGCAGTATTTT
TRBJ2-1 | . | . | TRBV5-1 | CASSLARSSYNEQFF | TGCGCCAGCAGCTTAGCGCGCAGCTCCTACAATGAGCAGTTCTTC
TRBJ1-2 | . | . | TRBV29-1 | CSVEVAYYGYTF | TGCAGCGTTGAAGTTGCTTACTATGGCTACACCTTC
TRBJ2-5 | . | TRBD2 | TRBV6-1 | CASSESRTSLRAQYF | TGTGCCAGCAGTGAATCCCGGACTAGTCTCCGGGCCCAGTACTTC
TRBJ2-7 | few | . | TRBV27 | CASSRRGPYEQYF | TGTGCCAGCAGCCGCCGGGGCCCCTACGAGCAGTACTTC
TRBJ2-7 | . | . | TRBV7-2 | CASSLDGTVPYEQYF | TGTGCCAGCAGCTTAGATGGGACGGTACCCTACGAGCAGTACTTC
TRBJ2-7 | few | TRBD1 | TRBV5-1 | CASSWTGRGSSYEQYF | TGCGCCAGCAGCTGGACAGGGCGTGGGAGCTCCTACGAGCAGTACTTC
TRBJ1-2 | . | . | TRBV6-4 | CASSGPKANYGYTF | TGTGCCAGCAGTGGCCCGAAAGCTAACTATGGCTACACCTTC
TRBJ1-3 | . | . | TRBV19 | CASSIGPVPGNTIYF | TGTGCCAGTAGTATAGGCCCGGTACCTGGAAACACCATATATTTT
TRBJ2-7 | once | TRBD1 | TRBV19 | CASSMKDRTAYEQYF | TGTGCCAGTAGTATGAAGGACAGGACAGCCTACGAGCAGTACTTC
TRBJ1-1 | . | . | TRBV19 | CASSIKLEAFF | TGTGCCAGTAGTATAAAGTTAGAAGCTTTCTTT
TRBJ2-3 | many | TRBD2 | TRBV12-5 | CASGFTSAIRLREVYDTDTQYF | TGTGCTAGTGGTTTCACCTCAGCAATTCGTCTACGGGAGGTCTATGACACAGATACGCAGTATTTT
TRBJ2-5 | . | . | TRBV7-2 | CASSFRVSETQYF | TGTGCCAGCAGCTTTCGGGTTTCTGAGACCCAGTACTTC
TRBJ2-7 | few | TRBD2 | TRBV19 | CASRPLADSYEQYF | TGTGCCAGTAGGCCGCTAGCGGACTCCTACGAGCAGTACTTC
TRBJ2-7 | . | . | TRBV4-2 | CASGLAARSSYEQYF | TGTGCCAGTGGATTAGCGGCACGGAGCTCCTACGAGCAGTACTTC
TRBJ2-7 | . | . | TRBV30 | CAWSVELGGNLPGEQYF | TGTGCCTGGAGTGTGGAGTTAGGGGGAAACCTACCGGGGGAGCAGTACTTC
TRBJ2-7 | many | TRBD2 | TRBV5-1 | CASSLDGRAGGEQYF | TGCGCCAGCAGCTTGGACGGACGCGCGGGGGGCGAGCAGTACTTC
TRBJ1-1 | . | . | TRBV6-5 | CASSYSPKMNTEAFF | TGTGCCAGCAGTTACTCCCCCAAAATGAACACTGAAGCTTTCTTT
TRBJ2-1 | . | TRBD2 | TRBV6-6 | CATSGSLSYNEQFF | TGTGCCACCAGCGGGAGTCTTTCCTACAATGAGCAGTTCTTC
TRBJ1-1 | . | . | TRBV4-2 | CASSPGLNTEAFF | TGTGCCAGCAGCCCCGGCCTTAACACTGAAGCTTTCTTT
TRBJ2-7 | . | TRBD2 | TRBV4-1 | CASSHSTMGLAAYEQYF | TGCGCCAGCAGCCATAGCACTATGGGACTAGCGGCCTACGAGCAGTACTTC
TRBJ1-1 | . | . | TRBV30 | CAWSSGREAFF | TGTGCCTGGAGTTCGGGACGCGAAGCTTTCTTT
TRBJ2-5 | . | TRBD2 | TRBV7-2 | CASSILSGISETQYF | TGTGCCAGCAGTATACTTAGCGGGATTTCCGAGACCCAGTACTTC
TRBJ1-5 | . | . | TRBV6-1 | CASSEVSYQPQHF | TGTGCCAGCAGTGAAGTCTCTTATCAGCCCCAGCATTTT
TRBJ1-3 | . | . | TRBV30 | CAWGGDNSGNTIYF | TGTGCCTGGGGGGGGGACAACTCTGGAAACACCATATATTTT
TRBJ2-7 | . | TRBD2 | TRBV30 | CAWRKREAYEQYF | TGTGCCTGGAGAAAGCGGGAAGCCTACGAGCAGTACTTC
TRBJ1-1 | . | . | TRBV19 | CASSQGAFAFF | TGTGCCAGTTCCCAGGGCGCTTTTGCTTTCTTT
TRBJ1-1 | . | . | TRBV29-1 | CSVVITRGGIEALF | TGCAGCGTTGTCATAACCCGGGGTGGGATTGAAGCTTTATTT
TRBJ2-7 | . | . | TRBV5-1 | CASRDVAGGYEQYF | TGCGCCAGCAGAGACGTTGCGGGCGGCTACGAGCAGTACTTC
TRBJ1-1 | . | . | TRBV7-7 | CASSPSPETEAFF | TGTGCTAGCAGCCCCTCCCCGGAGACTGAAGCTTTCTTT
TRBJ1-3 | . | . | TRBV7-9 | CASSLWVHSGNTIYF | TGTGCCAGCAGCTTATGGGTCCACTCTGGAAACACCATATATTTT
TRBJ2-7 | . | . | TRBV11-2 | CASSADGTKQYF | TGTGCCAGCAGCGCGGACGGTACGAAGCAGTACTTC
TRBJ2-7 | once | . | TRBV9 | CASSVVDGRSEQYF | TGTGCCAGCAGCGTAGTGGACGGGAGAAGCGAGCAGTACTTC
TRBJ2-2 | . | TRBD2 | TRBV4-3 | CASSQDGAGDTGELFF | TGCGCCAGCAGCCAAGATGGGGCGGGGGATACCGGGGAGCTGTTTTTT
TRBJ1-4 | . | TRBD1 | TRBV5-1 | CASSWEQGEKLFF | TGCGCCAGCAGCTGGGAACAGGGGGAAAAACTGTTTTTT
TRBJ2-7 | . | . | TRBV30 | CAWSRGGYEQYF | TGTGCCTGGAGTCGAGGGGGCTACGAGCAGTACTTC
TRBJ2-3 | . | TRBD1 | TRBV27 | CASSLWAGGGGTDTQYF | TGTGCCAGCAGTTTATGGGCAGGGGGCGGTGGCACAGATACGCAGTATTTT